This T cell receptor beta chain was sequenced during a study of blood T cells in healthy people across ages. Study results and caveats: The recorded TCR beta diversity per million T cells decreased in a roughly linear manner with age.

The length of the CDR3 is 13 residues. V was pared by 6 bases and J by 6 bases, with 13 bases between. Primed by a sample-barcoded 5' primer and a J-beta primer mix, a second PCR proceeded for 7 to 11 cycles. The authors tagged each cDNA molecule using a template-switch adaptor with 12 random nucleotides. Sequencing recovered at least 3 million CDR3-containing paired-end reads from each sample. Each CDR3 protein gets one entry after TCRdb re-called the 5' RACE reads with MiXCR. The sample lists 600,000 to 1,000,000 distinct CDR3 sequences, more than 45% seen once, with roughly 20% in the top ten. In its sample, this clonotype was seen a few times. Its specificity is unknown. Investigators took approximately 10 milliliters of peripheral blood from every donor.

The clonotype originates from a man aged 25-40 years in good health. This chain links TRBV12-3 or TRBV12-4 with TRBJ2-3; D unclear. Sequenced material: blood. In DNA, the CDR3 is TGTGCCAGCAGCCAGAATAACGGGGATACGCAGTATTTT. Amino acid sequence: CASSQNNGDTQYF.